Shown below are 25 T cell receptor beta chains from a single sample sequenced in a study of technical replicates of blood from a handful of donors. Data came from immunoSEQ multiplex PCR; TCRdb stores just in-frame clones and leaves some out. The table records 78,000 or so clones, 89% of them present only once. The source material was T cells isolated from PBMCs. These receptors were taken from a human donor in good health.

The rearrangement joins TRBV11-1 to TRBJ2-1; the match to TRBD2 covers 12 bases. Per germline, CDR1 SGHAT and CDR2 FQDESV (reference sequence). The trim removed 3 bases at V and 4 bases at J, leaving 7 bases unmatched. The CDR3 totals 17 residues. The CDR3 bases are TGTGCCAGCAGCTTTAGGCCAGGGACTAGCGGGTACAATGAGCAGTTCTTC. Translation gives CASSFRPGTSGYNEQFF.

The table lists this clone with a count of one. V is TRBV9 and J is TRBJ2-7; TRBD1 is a possible D gene (6 bases). CDR3 size: 15 residues. Germline-derived CDR1 and CDR2 are SGDLS and YYNGEE. With 5 bases removed from V and 6 bases from J, the gap between germline ends came to 21 bases. The chain's CDR3 is CASSPSPQGRTEQYF. CDR3 nucleotides: TGTGCCAGCAGTCCCTCCCCACAGGGCCGGACCGAGCAGTACTTC.

This chain joins TRBV7-6 and TRBJ1-5; D perhaps matches TRBD1 (5 bases). The CDR3 length is 13 residues. Trimming cost V 2 bases and J 4 bases, with 6 bases left between them. CDR1 SGHVS and CDR2 FNYEAQ come from the germline V gene. CDR3: CASSLKGNQPQHF. CDR3 bases: TGTGCCAGCAGCTTAAAGGGGAATCAGCCCCAGCATTTT.

The chain has TRBV6-4 and TRBJ1-1; D not certain. Trimming removed 2 bases from V and 0 bases from J, with 4 bases in between. Germline loops: CDR1 MRHNA, CDR2 SNTAGT. The CDR3 consists of 13 residues. The CDR3 loop is CASSDELNTEAFF. CDR3 coding DNA: TGTGCCAGCAGTGACGAGTTGAACACTGAAGCTTTCTTT.

This chain uses TRBV19 with TRBJ1-4; TRBD1 matches at 8 bases. J lost 8 bases, V lost 6 bases, and 8 bases had no gene match. Germline lookup yields CDR1 LNHDA and CDR2 SQIVND (reference sequence). The CDR3 is made up of 14 amino acids. The CDR3, as DNA: TGTGCCAGTAGGGGCAACAGGGGGGTCGAAAAACTGTTTTTT. This codes for CASRGNRGVEKLFF.

The chain joins TRBV30 to TRBJ2-5; D is unclear. CDR3 size: 13 residues. Germline CDR1 reads GTSNPN; CDR2 reads SVGIG (reference sequence). With 0 bases removed from V and 5 bases from J, the gap between germline ends came to 10 bases. The CDR3 nucleotides read TGTGCCTGGAGTGTAGGAGCGTCCGAGACCCAGTACTTC. Its protein product is CAWSVGASETQYF.

This chain links TRBV6-1 with TRBJ1-5; possibly TRBD1 for D (5 bases). CDR1 and CDR2 from the germline V gene are MNHNS and SASEGT. Trimming removed 6 bases from V and 2 bases from J, with 8 bases in between. This CDR3 comprises 13 residues. CDR3 bases: TGTGCCAGCAGGGACACTGGCAATCAGCCCCAGCATTTT. As protein: CASRDTGNQPQHF.

The chain joins TRBV27 to TRBJ1-2, with D possibly TRBD1 on 6 matching bases. This CDR3 region has 13 residues. Germline CDR1 MNHEY, CDR2 SMNVEV (reference sequence). Trimming removed 5 bases at V and 8 bases at J, with 15 bases between. The CDR3 nucleotides are TGTGCCAGCAGTCGTTGGGCAGGGGACGGCTACACCTTC. The encoded protein is CASSRWAGDGYTF.

The chain is built from TRBV10-3 and TRBJ2-3, with D perhaps matching TRBD1 (5 bases). Trimming pared 3 bases from V and 0 bases from J, leaving 10 bases between. Per the germline V gene, CDR1 is ENHRY and CDR2 is SYGVKD. This CDR3 is built from 15 residues. CDR3: CAISDYGQSTDTQYF. CDR3 DNA sequence: TGTGCCATCAGTGACTATGGACAAAGCACAGATACGCAGTATTTT.

This clone was recorded once. The chain carries TRBV19 and TRBJ1-4; no clear D gene. The V end was cut by 5 bases, the J end by 7 bases, with 5 bases between. The CDR3 sequence is 11 residues long. Germline CDR1 reads LNHDA; CDR2 reads SQIVND (reference sequence). The CDR3 sequence: CASSPGEKLFF. The CDR3 nucleotides read TGTGCCAGTAGTCCAGGTGAAAAACTGTTTTTT.

The genes are TRBV18 and TRBJ1-5; D gene unclear. The V gene's germline CDR1 is KGHSH and CDR2 LQKENI. V was clipped by 6 bases and J by 5 bases, with 14 bases between them. The CDR3 length is 14 residues. CDR3 bases: TGTGCCAGCTCGCCTACGCACAGAGATCAGCCCCAGCATTTT. This gives the protein CASSPTHRDQPQHF.

This chain connects TRBV9 to TRBJ1-2; D not certain. The germline V gene has CDR1 SGDLS and CDR2 YYNGEE. V dropped 0 bases and J dropped 5 bases, with 8 bases sitting between them. CDR3 length equals 13 residues. Here the CDR3 reads CASSVGQDYGYTF. The CDR3 coding sequence is TGTGCCAGCAGCGTAGGGCAGGATTATGGCTACACCTTC.

In its sample, this clone was seen once. This sequence joins TRBV7-2 and TRBJ2-7, with 12 nucleotides matching TRBD1. Trimming took 5 bases from V and 3 from J; bases not matched to a gene: 8. Germline values: CDR1 SGHTA, CDR2 FQGNSA. The CDR3 is 16 residues long. The CDR3 loop is CASSGGTGGAFYEQYF. The CDR3 nucleotides are TGTGCCAGCAGCGGGGGGACAGGGGGCGCTTTCTACGAGCAGTACTTC.

The chain recombines TRBV9 with TRBJ2-1; D gene unclear. Looked up from germline, CDR1 is SGDLS and CDR2 is YYNGEE. The CDR3 runs 15 residues. V shed 2 bases and J shed 2 bases, with 11 bases lying between them. CDR3 nucleotides: TGTGCCAGCAGCGTTGGAACAGCCCCCTACAATGAGCAGTTCTTC. Translation: CASSVGTAPYNEQFF.

This clone was observed a single time. The chain has TRBV4-3 and TRBJ1-2; D is unresolved. Germline CDR1 LGHNA, CDR2 YSLEER. This CDR3 contains 13 residues. V lost 0 bases and J 7 bases, leaving 9 bases between the germline ends. The CDR3 region has the DNA TGCGCCAGCAGCCAAGATTTAATCCGTGGCTACACCTTC. Translation: CASSQDLIRGYTF.

The chain is built from TRBV7-8 and TRBJ2-2, with TRBD1 matching over 8 bases. Germline V CDR1 and CDR2: SGHVS, FQNEAQ. The length of the CDR3 is 17 residues. Unmatched junction bases numbered 13, after V lost 5 bases and J lost 5 bases. The CDR3 sequence is CASSPGSGQGRTGELFF. DNA of the CDR3: TGTGCCAGCAGCCCAGGAAGCGGACAGGGTAGAACCGGGGAGCTGTTTTTT.

The chain couples TRBV7-2 to TRBJ2-7; 8 nucleotides align to TRBD2. The V gene's germline CDR1 is SGHTA and CDR2 FQGNSA. The CDR3 runs 11 residues. The J segment lost 3 bases and the V segment lost 10 bases, leaving 2 bases of the junction unmatched. CDR3 residues: CATTSGYEQYF. The CDR3 DNA reads TGTGCCACCACTAGCGGCTACGAGCAGTACTTC.

CDR3 loop: CASSDGSGYNEQFF. CDR3 bases: TGTGCCAGCAGCGACGGATCAGGGTACAATGAGCAGTTCTTC. The chain is built from TRBV7-9 and TRBJ2-1, with D tentatively TRBD1 (5 bases). Deletions cut 5 bases from V and 4 bases from J, with 12 bases between. CDR1 SEHNR and CDR2 FQNEAQ come from the germline V gene (reference sequence). CDR3 length equals 14 residues. Combining the CDR3 with reference TRBV7-9 and TRBJ2-1 gives the whole variable domain DTGVSQNPRHKITKRGQNVTFRCDPISEHNRLYWYRQTLGQGPEFLTYFQNEAQLEKSRLLSDRFSAERPKGSFSTLEIQRTEQGDSAMYLCASSDGSGYNEQFFGPGTRLTVL.

This chain uses TRBV9 with TRBJ1-1; D not certain. Trimming pared 2 bases from V and 4 bases from J, leaving 15 bases between. The CDR3 extends over 15 amino acids. The germline V gene encodes CDR1 SGDLS and CDR2 YYNGEE. The CDR3 reads CASSVSRELGTEAFF. CDR3 DNA sequence: TGTGCCAGCAGCGTGTCCCGGGAGTTAGGCACTGAAGCTTTCTTT.

The rearrangement uses TRBV29-1 and TRBJ2-5; D gene ambiguous. V lost 3 bases to trimming and J lost 2 bases, with 10 bases between them. Per the germline V gene, CDR1 is SQVTM and CDR2 is ANQGSEA. This CDR3 comprises 13 residues. The CDR3 DNA follows: TGCAGCGTTGATACCTTGGCTCAAGAGACCCAGTACTTC. This sequence encodes CSVDTLAQETQYF. The variable domain in full, with the rest retrieved from reference TRBV29-1 and TRBJ2-5, is SAVISQKPSRDICQRGTSLTIQCQVDSQVTMMFWYRQQPGQSLTLIATANQGSEATYESGFVIDKFPISRPNLTFSTLTVSNMSPEDSSIYLCSVDTLAQETQYFGPGTRLLVL.

In nucleotides, the CDR3 is TGTGCCAGCAGTTTAGGGCAGGGGTTGAGTAATAAACTGTTTTTT. Translation gives CASSLGQGLSNKLFF. This chain links TRBV28 with TRBJ1-4; TRBD1 is a possible D gene (6 bases). This CDR3 region has 15 residues. V was cut by 2 bases and J by 11 bases, with 18 bases left in between. The germline V gene encodes CDR1 MDHEN and CDR2 SYDVKM.

This chain connects TRBV7-8 to TRBJ2-7, with D perhaps TRBD2 (6 bases). This CDR3 contains 15 residues. Germline loops: CDR1 SGHVS, CDR2 FQNEAQ. Trimming left V 2 bases short and J 3 bases short, with 14 bases between. The CDR3 loop is CASSLSGLSLYEQYF. The CDR3 DNA reads TGTGCCAGCAGCTTATCGGGACTTTCCCTCTACGAGCAGTACTTC.

V gene TRBV11-3 combines with J gene TRBJ1-3; TRBD1 matches 8 bases. After removal of 2 bases from V and 4 bases from J, the junction contained 4 bases not matched to a gene. Germline CDR1 SGHNT, CDR2 YENEEA. This CDR3 contains 15 residues. The CDR3 region is CASSLRTGKGNTIYF. The CDR3 DNA reads TGTGCCAGCAGCTTACGGACAGGGAAAGGAAACACCATATATTTT.

As DNA, the CDR3 is TGTGCCAGCAGTCCTACTAGCGGGAGGGCCAGTGAGCAGTTCTTC. The encoded protein is CASSPTSGRASEQFF. This sequence joins TRBV2 and TRBJ2-1; 13 nucleotides align to TRBD2. The germline V gene has CDR1 SNHLY and CDR2 FYNNEI. The length of the CDR3 is 15 residues. V shed 5 bases, J shed 9 bases, and the junction held 7 bases outside the gene matches.

In this sample, this clone turned up a few times. The V gene is TRBV9, the J gene TRBJ1-1, with 8 bases lining up with TRBD1. CDR3 size: 13 residues. The V and J ends lost 3 bases and 4 bases, in that order; junction bases with no gene match: 2. In germline, CDR1 is SGDLS, CDR2 YYNGEE. The CDR3 nucleotides read TGTGCCAGCAGCGGAGACAGGGGCACTGAAGCTTTCTTT. This gives the protein CASSGDRGTEAFF.